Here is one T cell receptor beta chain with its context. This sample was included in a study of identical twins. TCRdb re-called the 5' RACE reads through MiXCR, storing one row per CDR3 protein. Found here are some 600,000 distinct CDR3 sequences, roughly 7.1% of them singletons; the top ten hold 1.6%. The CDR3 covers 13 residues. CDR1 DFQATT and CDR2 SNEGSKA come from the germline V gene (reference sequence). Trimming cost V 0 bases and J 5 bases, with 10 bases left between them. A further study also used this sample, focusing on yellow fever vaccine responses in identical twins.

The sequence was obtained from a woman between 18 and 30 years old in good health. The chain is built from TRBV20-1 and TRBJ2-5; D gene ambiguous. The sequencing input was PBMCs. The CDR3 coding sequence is TGCAGTGCTAGAGATCTCATGCGTGAGACCCAGTACTTC. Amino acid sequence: CSARDLMRETQYF.